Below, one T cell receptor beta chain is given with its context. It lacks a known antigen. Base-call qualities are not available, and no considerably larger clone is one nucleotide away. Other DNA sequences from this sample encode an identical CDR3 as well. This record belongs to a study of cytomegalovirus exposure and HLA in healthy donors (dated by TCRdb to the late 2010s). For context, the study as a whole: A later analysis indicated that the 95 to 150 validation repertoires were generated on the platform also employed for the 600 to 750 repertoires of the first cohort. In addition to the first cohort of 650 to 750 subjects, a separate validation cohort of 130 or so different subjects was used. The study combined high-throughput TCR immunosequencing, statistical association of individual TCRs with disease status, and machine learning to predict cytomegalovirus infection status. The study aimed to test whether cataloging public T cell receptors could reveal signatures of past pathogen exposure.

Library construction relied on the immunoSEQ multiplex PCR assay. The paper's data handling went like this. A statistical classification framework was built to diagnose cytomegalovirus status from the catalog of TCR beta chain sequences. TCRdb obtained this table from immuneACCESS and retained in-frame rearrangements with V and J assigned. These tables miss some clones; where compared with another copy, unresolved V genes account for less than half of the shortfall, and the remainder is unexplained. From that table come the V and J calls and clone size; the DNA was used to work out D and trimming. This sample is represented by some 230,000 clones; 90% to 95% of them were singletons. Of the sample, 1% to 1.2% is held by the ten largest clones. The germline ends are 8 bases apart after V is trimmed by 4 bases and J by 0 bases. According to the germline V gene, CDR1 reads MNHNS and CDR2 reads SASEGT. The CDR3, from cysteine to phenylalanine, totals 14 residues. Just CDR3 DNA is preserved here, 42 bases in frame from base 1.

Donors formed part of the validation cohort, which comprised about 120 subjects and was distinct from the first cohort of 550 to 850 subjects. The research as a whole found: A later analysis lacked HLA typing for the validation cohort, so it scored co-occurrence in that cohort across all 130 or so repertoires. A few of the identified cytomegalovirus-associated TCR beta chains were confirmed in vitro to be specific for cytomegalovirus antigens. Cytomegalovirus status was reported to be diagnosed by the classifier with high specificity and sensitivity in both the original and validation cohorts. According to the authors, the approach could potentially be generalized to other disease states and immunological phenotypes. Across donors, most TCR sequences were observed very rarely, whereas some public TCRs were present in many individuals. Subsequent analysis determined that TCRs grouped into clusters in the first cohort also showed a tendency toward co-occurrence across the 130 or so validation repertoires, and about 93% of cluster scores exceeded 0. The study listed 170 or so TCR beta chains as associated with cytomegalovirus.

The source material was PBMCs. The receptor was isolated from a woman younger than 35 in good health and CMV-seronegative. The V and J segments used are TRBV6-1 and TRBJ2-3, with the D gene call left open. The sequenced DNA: TGTGCCAGCAGTGTGTCACTGAGCACAGATACGCAGTATTTT. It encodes CASSVSLSTDTQYF.